This T cell receptor beta chain was identified during a study of blood T cell repertoires in COVID-19. Produced via immunoSEQ multiplex PCR; TCRdb's table is partial and in-frame only. There are 180,000 or so clones in the sample; over 75% occur only once, and approximately 0.8% lies in the top ten. Germline V lookup: CDR1 PRHDT, CDR2 FYEKMQ (reference sequence). The CDR3 is 15 amino acids. Germline trimming cut 2 bases from V and 5 bases from J; bases unmatched to any gene: 6. The sequence derives from a young woman who had recovered from COVID-19. V usage is TRBV13 and J usage is TRBJ2-5; 9 positions agree with TRBD2. The sequencing sample was made of PBMCs or T cells enriched from blood (not recorded which). CDR3 nucleotide sequence: TGTGCCAGCAGCTTATCGCGGGAGGGGAGGGAGACCCAGTACTTC. It yields the protein CASSLSREGRETQYF.